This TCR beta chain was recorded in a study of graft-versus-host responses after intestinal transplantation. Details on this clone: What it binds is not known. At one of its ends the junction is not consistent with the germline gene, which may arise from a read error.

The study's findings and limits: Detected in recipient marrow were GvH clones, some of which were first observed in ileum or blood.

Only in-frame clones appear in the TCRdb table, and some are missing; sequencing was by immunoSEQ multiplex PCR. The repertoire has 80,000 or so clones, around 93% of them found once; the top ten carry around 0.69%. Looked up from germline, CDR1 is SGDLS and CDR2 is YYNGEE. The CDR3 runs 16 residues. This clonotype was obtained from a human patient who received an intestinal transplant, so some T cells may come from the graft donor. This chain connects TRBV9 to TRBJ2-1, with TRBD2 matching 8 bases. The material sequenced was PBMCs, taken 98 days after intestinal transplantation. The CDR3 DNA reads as TGTGCCGGCAGCGTAGAGCCAGCGGGGGTTGACAATGAGCAGTTCTTC. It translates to CAGSVEPAGVDNEQFF.